What follows is one TCR beta chain and its context. This clonotype was seen a few times. Its antigen is unknown. Base qualities are not provided; no much larger clone lies one nucleotide away. V and J are trimmed by 0 bases and 0 bases, and the gene matches miss 8 bases of the junction. For CDR1 and CDR2, the germline V gene (reference sequence) lists DFQATT and SNEGSKA. From the cysteine up to the phenylalanine, the CDR3 has a length of 18 residues. Solely the CDR3 DNA is kept, with 54 bases framed from the first base. The library was generated by 5' RACE. Sequencing instrument: Illumina HiSeq 2000. A universal primer binding site was introduced by template switching, and a unique molecular identifier was present in the final cDNA, enabling accurate counting of TCR cDNA molecules. First-strand cDNA for TCR alpha and beta chains was synthesized from specific primers in the conserved constant-segment region. To control for contamination, every cDNA library was double barcoded, receiving both a SMART-Mk sample barcode and Illumina barcodes. Two successive PCR steps introduced TruSeq adapter sequences along with Illumina sample barcodes. The Illumina HiSeq platform was used with custom primers to sequence TCR alpha and beta cDNA libraries. For the original study's pipeline: MiGEC was used to process raw reads and extract unique molecular identifiers, and MiXCR was used to find CDR3 positions. For each individual, recombination models were inferred using an EM algorithm with the repgenHMM and IGoR tools. Shared clonotype analysis was performed with the tcR package in R, normalizing sharing by the product of cloneset sizes. To study raw recombination without the effects of thymic and clonal selection, out-of-frame nonproductive sequences were analyzed. The public sequencing data were trimmed at Q25 with fastp and processed into clonotypes with MiXCR by TCRdb, which kept only in-frame beta chains. Each CDR3 protein appears once, grouped with its most common genes and DNA. TCRdb, not the authors, supplied the V and J calls. The sample contains hundreds of thousands of distinct CDR3 sequences, around 12% of them found a single time. 6% to 9% of the sample belongs to the ten largest clones.

This entry belongs to a study of identical twins (dated by TCRdb to the mid-2010s). For the study in its entirety: To test whether fetal clonotypes persist, this study deep-sequenced TCR alpha and beta repertoires from monozygotic twins, from unrelated adults of various ages, and from cord blood. To rule out contamination, the twin experiments were replicated at different times with different library preparation protocols.

Overall results and qualifications from the work: Conclusions relied on cross-sectional statistical analysis, since the same donors could not be followed over many years. The excess sharing between twins in beta out-of-frame sequences was weaker because fewer shared sequences reduced the signal-to-noise ratio. Abundant cord blood beta clonotypes had fewer insertions, young adult naive repertoires showed a similar but weaker trend, and memory repertoires showed no such trend. Recombination models systematically underestimated out-of-frame TCR alpha sharing in monozygotic twins but agreed with sharing between unrelated individuals. Compared with coincidental sharing between unrelated individuals, out-of-frame TCR alpha sequences shared between twins showed an excess of sequences with low generation probability. Invariant T cells such as MAIT and iNKT could partly confound zero-insertion analyses, though diverse VJ usage argued against this for most clonotypes.

All donors were healthy Caucasians. Three pairs of female monozygotic twins, all aged roughly 18 to 30 years, made up the twin cohort. CD4+ and CD8+ T cell populations were isolated with positive isolation kits from Invitrogen. The sample also formed part of further work on yellow fever vaccine responses in identical twins. The second paper further reports: The T cell response to vaccination in identical twins was reported by the authors to appear partly convergent and partly personalized. In identical twins, the study followed T cell clones that responded to the vaccine with precision.

The receptor was derived from a woman between 18 and 29 years old in good health. Sequencing was carried out using CD8+ T cells sorted from blood. Recombination joined TRBV20-1 with TRBJ2-1, and TRBD2 aligns with 10 junction nucleotides. The bases read TGCAGTGCTAGAGATGGTCTAGCGGGAGATTACTCCTACAATGAGCAGTTCTTC. Translated, it reads CSARDGLAGDYSYNEQFF.